Sequencing of this T cell receptor (beta chain) was carried out in a study of shared clonotypes between healthy human individuals. TCRdb's table, derived via immunoSEQ multiplex PCR, lists solely in-frame clones and lacks some. The sample consists of over 2 million clones, 85% to 95% of them appearing once. The length of the CDR3 is 16 residues. Germline lookup yields CDR1 SGHVS and CDR2 FNYEAQ. Trimming removed 4 bases from V and 2 bases from J; junction bases left unmatched: 7. Comments on this clone: Its antigen is not known.

Broader study findings: Some clonotypes were shared by all four sorted-subset donors, while others were not shared. The non-shared ones had lower generation probabilities than the shared ones. Naive subsets generally had larger estimated richness than memory subsets. Sampling used blood alone; tissue repertoires probably differ.

The study drew all its donors from Caucasian adults living in Nashville, Tennessee. The TCR sequence derives from a man younger than 35 in good health. Some clones in this sample may be carry-over from other donors' samples. The gene calls are TRBV7-6 and TRBJ2-1; TRBD1 matches at 8 bases. The material sequenced was naive CD4+ T cells from PBMCs. Subset defined: CD45RA+ positively selected. Here the CDR3 reads CASSWDRFGAYNEQFF. The DNA for the CDR3 is TGTGCCAGCAGCTGGGACAGGTTCGGGGCCTACAATGAGCAGTTCTTC.